These 7 T cell receptor beta chains share one sample of origin, sequenced in a study of cytomegalovirus exposure and HLA in healthy donors. This PCR relied on a set of 60 Vbeta primers and 13 Jbeta primers. The method was immunoSEQ multiplex PCR; TCRdb's version includes in-frame clones alone and lacks a portion of them. The sample has 200,000 to 250,000 clones, roughly 78% seen once. The sample taken for sequencing was PBMCs. All receptors derive from a boy younger than 18 in good health and CMV-seronegative.

The chain links TRBV6-6 to TRBJ2-1; 7 nucleotides agree with TRBD1. This CDR3 contains 14 residues. V lost 7 bases, J lost 9 bases, and 12 bases stayed unmatched. Germline CDR1 is MNHNY and CDR2 is SVGAGI (reference sequence). CDR3 amino acids: CASKRDSPRVEQFF. CDR3 coding DNA: TGTGCCAGCAAACGGGACAGTCCACGGGTTGAGCAGTTCTTC.

The chain recombines TRBV19 with TRBJ1-2, with D tentatively TRBD1 (6 bases). The CDR3 is made up of 13 amino acids. Germline V gives CDR1 LNHDA, CDR2 SQIVND (reference sequence). The V and J ends lost 2 bases and 10 bases respectively, with 14 bases between them. The chain's CDR3 is CASSILRGQIYTF. DNA for the CDR3: TGTGCCAGTAGTATACTAAGAGGACAGATCTACACCTTC.

This chain joins TRBV11-3 and TRBJ1-1; 8 bases line up with TRBD1. V lost 3 bases, J lost 8 bases, and 23 bases stayed unmatched. Germline lookup yields CDR1 SGHNT and CDR2 YENEEA. The CDR3 is 19 residues long. The CDR3 protein is CASSFGRRQGNNKLMEAFF. CDR3 DNA sequence: TGTGCCAGCAGCTTTGGGCGAAGACAGGGGAATAATAAACTAATGGAAGCTTTCTTT. The full variable domain, its missing parts supplied by reference TRBV11-3 and TRBJ1-1, is EAGVVQSPRYKIIEKKQPVAFWCNPISGHNTLYWYLQNLGQGPELLIRYENEEAVDDSQLPKDRFSAERLKGVDSTLKIQPAELGDSAVYLCASSFGRRQGNNKLMEAFFGQGTRLTVV.

This clone has more than one count but fewer than ten. The CDR3 bases are TGCGCCAGCAGCTCATCTACCACCATTAGTGAGCAGTTCTTC. Amino acid sequence: CASSSSTTISEQFF. This chain uses TRBV5-1 with TRBJ2-1; D gene uncertain. The CDR3 length is 14 residues. The V end was cut by 3 bases, the J end by 9 bases, with 16 bases between. Germline V CDR1 and CDR2: SGHRS, YFSETQ.

This clone was seen just once. The V and J genes are TRBV7-3 and TRBJ2-2, with 10 bases aligning to TRBD1. J lost 2 bases, V lost 5 bases, and 5 bases had no gene match. The CDR3 loop spans 16 amino acids. Per the germline V gene, CDR1 is SGHTA and CDR2 is FQGTGA. As DNA, the CDR3 is TGTGCCAGCAGCCCCGGGACAGGGGCCAACACCGGGGAGCTGTTTTTT. It yields the protein CASSPGTGANTGELFF.

The CDR3 DNA reads TGTGCCAGCAGTCCCGGGACAGGGAGGGGTTACACCTTC. It yields the protein CASSPGTGRGYTF. The chain employs TRBV6-1 and TRBJ1-2, with 9 bases fitting TRBD1. CDR3 length: 13 residues. Losses at the gene ends were 5 bases for V and 11 bases for J; bases not matched to a gene: 9. Germline CDR1 is MNHNS and CDR2 is SASEGT.

V usage is TRBV14 and J usage is TRBJ1-1, with D unresolved. The CDR3 contains 14 residues. V was shortened by 0 bases and J by 1 base, with 6 bases between the two germline ends. Germline-derived CDR1 and CDR2 are SGHDN and FVKESK. In DNA form, the CDR3 reads TGTGCCAGCAGCCAAGAAATAGAGAACACTGAAGCTTTCTTT. Amino acid sequence: CASSQEIENTEAFF.